These 5 T cell receptor beta chains share one sample of origin, sequenced in a study of OX40 agonist ivuxolimab in advanced cancers. Only in-frame clones appear in the TCRdb table, and some are missing; sequencing was by immunoSEQ multiplex PCR. The sample lists about 120,000 clones; 75% to 90% were seen once. This material consisted of CD4+ or CD8+ T cells sorted from blood, taken in a trial of the OX40 agonist ivuxolimab. Every receptor here comes from an adult with an advanced solid tumor such as melanoma, head and neck, liver or kidney cancer.

The genes are TRBV19 and TRBJ2-5; a possible D gene is TRBD1 (6 bases). This CDR3 spans 13 amino acids. Germline CDR1 reads LNHDA; CDR2 reads SQIVND (reference sequence). Trimming stripped 5 bases from V and 3 bases from J, with 10 bases between. CDR3 loop: CASSPTGKETQYF. CDR3 DNA: TGTGCCAGTAGTCCTACAGGGAAAGAGACCCAGTACTTC.

V is TRBV7-2 and J is TRBJ2-2; maybe TRBD1 (6 bases). V shed 5 bases and J shed 5 bases, with 15 bases lying between them. Per germline, CDR1 SGHTA and CDR2 FQGNSA. The CDR3 runs to 15 residues. The CDR3 DNA is TGTGCCAGCAGCCCTATGACAGGTGGGACCGGGGAGCTGTTTTTT. Amino acid sequence: CASSPMTGGTGELFF. Complete variable domain (other parts from reference TRBV7-2 and TRBJ2-2): GAGVSQSPSNKVTEKGKDVELRCDPISGHTALYWYRQSLGQGLEFLIYFQGNSAPDKSGLPSDRFSAERTGGSVSTLTIQRTQQEDSAVYLCASSPMTGGTGELFFGEGSRLTVL.

This chain joins TRBV7-9 and TRBJ2-5, with 7 bases aligning to TRBD2. With 4 bases clipped from V and 6 bases from J, the junction kept 8 bases outside the gene matches. The CDR3 extends over 14 amino acids. From germline, CDR1 is SEHNR and CDR2 FQNEAQ (reference sequence). The DNA of the CDR3 is TGTGCCAGCAGCTCCGGGGGAGGGCTGAAGACCCAGTACTTC. This encodes CASSSGGGLKTQYF. The entire variable domain, with the rest obtained from reference TRBV7-9 and TRBJ2-5, is as follows: DTGVSQNPRHKITKRGQNVTFRCDPISEHNRLYWYRQTLGQGPEFLTYFQNEAQLEKSRLLSDRFSAERPKGSFSTLEIQRTEQGDSAMYLCASSSGGGLKTQYFGPGTRLLVL.

The chain couples TRBV7-7 to TRBJ2-3, with 14 bases aligning to TRBD2. The CDR3 spans 19 residues. The V gene's germline CDR1 is SSHAT and CDR2 FNYEAQ (reference sequence). V lost 1 base and J lost 3; bases outside the gene matches: 9. The CDR3 bases are TGTGCCAGCAGCTTAGAGGCCCGACTAGCGGGGGGGCGGACAGATACGCAGTATTTT. Translating gives CASSLEARLAGGRTDTQYF.

The chain recombines TRBV28 with TRBJ1-4; no firm D call. The CDR3 sequence is 14 residues long. V dropped 3 bases and J dropped 3 bases, with 8 bases sitting between them. Germline CDR1 reads MDHEN; CDR2 reads SYDVKM. The CDR3 protein is CASSFEGPNEKLFF. CDR3 nucleotide sequence: TGTGCCAGCAGTTTTGAAGGCCCTAATGAAAAACTGTTTTTT.